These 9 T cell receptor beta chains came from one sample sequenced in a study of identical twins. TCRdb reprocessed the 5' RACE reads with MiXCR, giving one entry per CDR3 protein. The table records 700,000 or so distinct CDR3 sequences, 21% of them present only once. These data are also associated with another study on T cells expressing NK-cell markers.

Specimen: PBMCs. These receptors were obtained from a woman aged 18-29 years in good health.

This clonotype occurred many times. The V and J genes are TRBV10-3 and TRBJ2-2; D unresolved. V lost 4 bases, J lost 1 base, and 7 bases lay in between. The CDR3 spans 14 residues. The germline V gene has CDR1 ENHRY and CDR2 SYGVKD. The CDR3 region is CAISGTVNTGELFF. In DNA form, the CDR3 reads TGTGCCATCAGTGGGACCGTGAACACCGGGGAGCTGTTTTTT.

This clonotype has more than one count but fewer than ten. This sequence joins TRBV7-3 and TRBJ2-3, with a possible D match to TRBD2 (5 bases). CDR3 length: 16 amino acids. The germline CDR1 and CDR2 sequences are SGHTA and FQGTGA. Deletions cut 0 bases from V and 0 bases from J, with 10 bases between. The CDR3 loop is CASSLTGMLSTDTQYF. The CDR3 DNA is TGTGCCAGCAGCTTAACCGGGATGCTTAGCACAGATACGCAGTATTTT. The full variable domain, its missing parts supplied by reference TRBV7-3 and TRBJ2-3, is GAGVSQTPSNKVTEKGKYVELRCDPISGHTALYWYRQSLGQGPEFLIYFQGTGAADDSGLPNDRFFAVRPEGSVSTLKIQRTERGDSAVYLCASSLTGMLSTDTQYFGPGTRLTVL.

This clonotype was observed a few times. CDR3 region: CASSRDSSLYGYTF. The DNA of the CDR3 is TGTGCCAGCAGCCGCGACAGCTCTCTCTATGGCTACACCTTC. The chain is built from TRBV11-2 and TRBJ1-2; D possibly corresponds to TRBD1 (5 bases). In germline, CDR1 is SGHAT, CDR2 FQNNGV. V was cut by 5 bases and J by 4 bases, with 14 bases left in between. The length of the CDR3 is 14 residues.

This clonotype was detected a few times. For the CDR3, the DNA is TGTGCCGGGTCGGTAGGAATGAATGAAAAACTGTTTTTT. Translated, it gives CAGSVGMNEKLFF. The chain couples TRBV2 to TRBJ1-4; D not resolved. The CDR3 extends over 13 amino acids. The V gene's germline CDR1 is SNHLY and CDR2 FYNNEI. The V and J ends lost 11 bases and 5 bases respectively, with 15 bases between them.

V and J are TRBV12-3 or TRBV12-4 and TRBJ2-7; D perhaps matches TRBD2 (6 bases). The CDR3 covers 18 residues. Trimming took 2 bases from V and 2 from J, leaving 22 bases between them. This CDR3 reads CASSLSGVMRGPTYEQYF. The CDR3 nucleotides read TGTGCCAGCAGTTTATCGGGGGTAATGCGCGGCCCTACCTACGAGCAGTACTTC.

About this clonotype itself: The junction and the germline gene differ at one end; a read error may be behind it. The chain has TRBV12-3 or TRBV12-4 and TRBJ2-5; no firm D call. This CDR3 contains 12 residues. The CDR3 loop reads CARSLVGETQYF. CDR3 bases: TGTGCCAGAAGTTTGGTTGGGGAGACCCAGTACTTC.

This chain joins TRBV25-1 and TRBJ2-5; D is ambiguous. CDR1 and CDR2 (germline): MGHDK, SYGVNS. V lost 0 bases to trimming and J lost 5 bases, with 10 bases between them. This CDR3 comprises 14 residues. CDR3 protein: CASSEYKGRETQYF. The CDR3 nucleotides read TGTGCCAGCAGTGAATATAAGGGTCGGGAGACCCAGTACTTC.

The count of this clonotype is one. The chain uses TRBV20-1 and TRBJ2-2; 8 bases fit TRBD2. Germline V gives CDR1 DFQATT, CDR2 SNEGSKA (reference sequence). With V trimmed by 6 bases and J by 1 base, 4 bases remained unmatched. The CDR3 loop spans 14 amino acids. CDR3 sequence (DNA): TGCAGTGCCGCCGGGGGGGAGAACACCGGGGAGCTGTTTTTT. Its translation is CSAAGGENTGELFF.

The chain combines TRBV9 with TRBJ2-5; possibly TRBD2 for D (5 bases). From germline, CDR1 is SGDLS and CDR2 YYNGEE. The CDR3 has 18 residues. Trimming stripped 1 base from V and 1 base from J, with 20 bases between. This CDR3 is CASSVHPTTTGFQETQYF. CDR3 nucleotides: TGTGCCAGCAGCGTACATCCAACCACGACGGGGTTCCAAGAGACCCAGTACTTC.